This TCR beta chain was captured in a study of blood T cell repertoires in COVID-19. The age range of participants was roughly 18 to 90 years, with residence in about two dozen US areas. Recovery among Cohort 3 donors was established by two negative PCRs, clearance, or symptom resolution. Original analysis: Estimation of nucleated cell counts relied on the amplification of reference gene primers. Only in-frame clones appear in the TCRdb table, and some are missing; sequencing was by immunoSEQ multiplex PCR. V and J calls and clone size are copied from that table; D and trimming were computed from the DNA. The sample contains some 300,000 clones, less than 90% of which appear only once. Sequenced: PBMCs or T cells enriched from blood (not recorded which). This TCR was recovered from a young woman who had recovered from COVID-19.

The CDR3 sequence: CASSSSGRTDTQYF. CDR3 nucleotides: TGTGCCAGCAGTTCCTCCGGGAGGACAGATACGCAGTATTTT. The chain couples TRBV28 to TRBJ2-3; 7 bases line up with TRBD2. With 4 bases clipped from V and 3 bases from J, the junction kept 4 bases outside the gene matches. The CDR3 is 14 residues long. Germline V gene lookup returns CDR1 MDHEN and CDR2 SYDVKM.